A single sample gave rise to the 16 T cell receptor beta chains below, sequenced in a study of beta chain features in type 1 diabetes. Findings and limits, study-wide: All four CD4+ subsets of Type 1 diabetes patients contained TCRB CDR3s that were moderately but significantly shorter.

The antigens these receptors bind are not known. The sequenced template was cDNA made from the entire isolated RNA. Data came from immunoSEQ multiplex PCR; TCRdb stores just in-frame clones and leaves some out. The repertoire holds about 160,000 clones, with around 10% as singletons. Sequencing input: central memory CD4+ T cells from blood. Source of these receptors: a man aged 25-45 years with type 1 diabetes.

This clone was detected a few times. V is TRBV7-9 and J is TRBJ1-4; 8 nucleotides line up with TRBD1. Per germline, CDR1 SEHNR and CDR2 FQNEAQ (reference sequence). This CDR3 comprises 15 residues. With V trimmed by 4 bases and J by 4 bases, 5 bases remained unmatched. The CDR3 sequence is CASSSGQGFNEKLFF. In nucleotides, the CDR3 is TGTGCCAGCAGCTCCGGACAGGGCTTTAATGAAAAACTGTTTTTT.

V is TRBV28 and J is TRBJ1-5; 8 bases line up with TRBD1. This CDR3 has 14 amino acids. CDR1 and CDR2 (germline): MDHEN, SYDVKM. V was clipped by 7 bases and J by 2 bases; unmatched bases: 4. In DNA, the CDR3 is TGTGCCAGCACCACAGGGGGGGGCAATCAGCCCCAGCATTTT. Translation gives CASTTGGGNQPQHF.

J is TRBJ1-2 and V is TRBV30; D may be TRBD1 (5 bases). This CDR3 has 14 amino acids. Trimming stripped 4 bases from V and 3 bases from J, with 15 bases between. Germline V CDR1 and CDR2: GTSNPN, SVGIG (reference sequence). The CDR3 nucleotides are TGTGCCTGGACTCCACCGGGGGGTTACTATGGCTACACCTTC. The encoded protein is CAWTPPGGYYGYTF.

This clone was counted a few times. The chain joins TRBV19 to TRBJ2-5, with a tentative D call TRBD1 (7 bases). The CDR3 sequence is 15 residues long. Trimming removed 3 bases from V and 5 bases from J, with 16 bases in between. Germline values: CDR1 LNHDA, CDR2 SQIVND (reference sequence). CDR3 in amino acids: CASSIDGQEGETQYF. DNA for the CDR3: TGTGCCAGTAGTATCGACGGACAGGAGGGGGAGACCCAGTACTTC.

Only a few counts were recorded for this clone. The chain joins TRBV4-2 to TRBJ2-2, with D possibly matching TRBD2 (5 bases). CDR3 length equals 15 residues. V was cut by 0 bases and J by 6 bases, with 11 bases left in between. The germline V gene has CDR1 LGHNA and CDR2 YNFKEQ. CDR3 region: CASSQEIEGAGELFF. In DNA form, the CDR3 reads TGTGCCAGCAGCCAAGAGATCGAGGGAGCCGGGGAGCTGTTTTTT.

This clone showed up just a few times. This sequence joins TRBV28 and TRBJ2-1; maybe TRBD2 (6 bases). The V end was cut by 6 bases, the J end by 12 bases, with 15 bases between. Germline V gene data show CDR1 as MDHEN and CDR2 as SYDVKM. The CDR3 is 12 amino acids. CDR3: CASSRGGVVQFF. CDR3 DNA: TGTGCCAGCAGCCGCGGCGGGGTGGTGCAGTTCTTC. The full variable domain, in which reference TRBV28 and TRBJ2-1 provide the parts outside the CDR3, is DVKVTQSSRYLVKRTGEKVFLECVQDMDHENMFWYRQDPGLGLRLIYFSYDVKMKEKGDIPEGYSVSREKKERFSLILESASTNQTSMYLCASSRGGVVQFFGPGTRLTVL.

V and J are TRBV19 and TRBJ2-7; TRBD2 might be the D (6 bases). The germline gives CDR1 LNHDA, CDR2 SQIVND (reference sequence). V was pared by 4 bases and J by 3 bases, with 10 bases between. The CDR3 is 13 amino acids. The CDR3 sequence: CASSTLGGYEQYF. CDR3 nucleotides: TGTGCCAGTAGTACTCTGGGAGGCTACGAGCAGTACTTC.

This chain's CDR3 is CASSLEGGDEQPQHF. Here the CDR3 DNA reads TGCGCCAGCAGCTTGGAAGGGGGGGACGAACAGCCCCAGCATTTT. The J gene is TRBJ1-5, the V gene TRBV5-1; D might be TRBD1 (6 bases). This CDR3 region has 15 residues. V dropped 0 bases and J dropped 7 bases, with 14 bases sitting between them. CDR1 is SGHRS and CDR2 is YFSETQ in the germline V gene. The variable domain in full, with the rest retrieved from reference TRBV5-1 and TRBJ1-5, is KAGVTQTPRYLIKTRGQQVTLSCSPISGHRSVSWYQQTPGQGLQFLFEYFSETQRNKGNFPGRFSGRQFSNSRSEMNVSTLELGDSALYLCASSLEGGDEQPQHFGDGTRLSIL.

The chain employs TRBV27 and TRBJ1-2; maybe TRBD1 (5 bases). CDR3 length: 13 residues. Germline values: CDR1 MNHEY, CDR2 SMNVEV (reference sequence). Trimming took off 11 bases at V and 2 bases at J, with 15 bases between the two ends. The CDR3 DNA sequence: TGTGCCTCTGCTGACAGACCCAACTATGGCTACACCTTC. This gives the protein CASADRPNYGYTF.

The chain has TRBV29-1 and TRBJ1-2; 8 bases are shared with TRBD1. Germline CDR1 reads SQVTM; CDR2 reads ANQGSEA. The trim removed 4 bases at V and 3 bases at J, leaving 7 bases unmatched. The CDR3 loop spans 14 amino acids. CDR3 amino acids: CSVGTGGVDYGYTF. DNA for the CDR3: TGCAGCGTTGGAACAGGGGGAGTAGACTATGGCTACACCTTC. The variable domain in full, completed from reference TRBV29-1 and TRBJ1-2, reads SAVISQKPSRDICQRGTSLTIQCQVDSQVTMMFWYRQQPGQSLTLIATANQGSEATYESGFVIDKFPISRPNLTFSTLTVSNMSPEDSSIYLCSVGTGGVDYGYTFGSGTRLTVV.

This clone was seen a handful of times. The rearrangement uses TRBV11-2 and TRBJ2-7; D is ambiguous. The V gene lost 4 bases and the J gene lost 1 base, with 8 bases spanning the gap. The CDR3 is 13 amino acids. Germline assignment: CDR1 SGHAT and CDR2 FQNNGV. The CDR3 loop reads CASSYSFSYEQYF. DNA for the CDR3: TGTGCCAGCAGCTACAGCTTTTCCTACGAGCAGTACTTC.

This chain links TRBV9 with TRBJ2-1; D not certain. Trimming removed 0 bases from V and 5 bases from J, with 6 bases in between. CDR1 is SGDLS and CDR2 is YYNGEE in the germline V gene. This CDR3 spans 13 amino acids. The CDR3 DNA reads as TGTGCCAGCAGCGTAGGAGGAGACAATGAGCAGTTCTTC. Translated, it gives CASSVGGDNEQFF.

The CDR3 DNA reads TGTGCCAGCAGCTTGAGCTCAGGGAGCACAGATACGCAGTATTTT. It encodes CASSLSSGSTDTQYF. V is TRBV5-4 and J is TRBJ2-3; D may be TRBD1 (5 bases). V was shortened by 1 base and J by 0 bases, with 9 bases between the two germline ends. Germline CDR1 and CDR2: SGHNT and YYREEE (reference sequence). The CDR3 length is 15 residues.

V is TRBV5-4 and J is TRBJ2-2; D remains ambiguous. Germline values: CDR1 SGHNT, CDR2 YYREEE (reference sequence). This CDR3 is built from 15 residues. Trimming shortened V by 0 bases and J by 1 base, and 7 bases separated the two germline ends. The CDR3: CASSLGQMNTGELFF. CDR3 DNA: TGTGCCAGCAGCTTGGGACAAATGAACACCGGGGAGCTGTTTTTT.

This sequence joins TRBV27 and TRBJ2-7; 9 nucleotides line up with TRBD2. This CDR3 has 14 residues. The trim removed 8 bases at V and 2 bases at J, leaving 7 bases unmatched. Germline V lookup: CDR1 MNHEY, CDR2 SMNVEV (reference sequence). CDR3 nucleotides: TGTGCCAGCGGGACTAGCTCTCGGGCCTACGAGCAGTACTTC. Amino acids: CASGTSSRAYEQYF.

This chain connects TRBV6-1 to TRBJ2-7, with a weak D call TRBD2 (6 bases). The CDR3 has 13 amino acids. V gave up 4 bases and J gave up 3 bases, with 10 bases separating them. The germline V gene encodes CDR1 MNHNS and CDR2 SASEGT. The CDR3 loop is CASSVRGSYEQYF. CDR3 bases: TGTGCCAGCAGTGTGCGGGGTAGCTACGAGCAGTACTTC.